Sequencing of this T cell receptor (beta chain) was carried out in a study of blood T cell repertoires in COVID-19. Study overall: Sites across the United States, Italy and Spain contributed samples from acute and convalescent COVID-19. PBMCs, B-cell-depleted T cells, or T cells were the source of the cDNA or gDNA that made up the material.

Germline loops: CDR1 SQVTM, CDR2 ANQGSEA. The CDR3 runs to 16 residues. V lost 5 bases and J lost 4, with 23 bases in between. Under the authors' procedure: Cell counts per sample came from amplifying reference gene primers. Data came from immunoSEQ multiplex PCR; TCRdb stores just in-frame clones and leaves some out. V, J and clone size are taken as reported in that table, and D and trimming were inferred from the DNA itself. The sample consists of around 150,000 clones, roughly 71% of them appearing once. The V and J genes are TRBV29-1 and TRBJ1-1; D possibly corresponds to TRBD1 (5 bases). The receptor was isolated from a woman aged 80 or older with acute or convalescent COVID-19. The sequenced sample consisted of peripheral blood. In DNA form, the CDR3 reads TGCAGCGTTCCTAGGACCGACAGTGTCTGGGGCACTGAAGCTTTCTTT. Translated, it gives CSVPRTDSVWGTEAFF.